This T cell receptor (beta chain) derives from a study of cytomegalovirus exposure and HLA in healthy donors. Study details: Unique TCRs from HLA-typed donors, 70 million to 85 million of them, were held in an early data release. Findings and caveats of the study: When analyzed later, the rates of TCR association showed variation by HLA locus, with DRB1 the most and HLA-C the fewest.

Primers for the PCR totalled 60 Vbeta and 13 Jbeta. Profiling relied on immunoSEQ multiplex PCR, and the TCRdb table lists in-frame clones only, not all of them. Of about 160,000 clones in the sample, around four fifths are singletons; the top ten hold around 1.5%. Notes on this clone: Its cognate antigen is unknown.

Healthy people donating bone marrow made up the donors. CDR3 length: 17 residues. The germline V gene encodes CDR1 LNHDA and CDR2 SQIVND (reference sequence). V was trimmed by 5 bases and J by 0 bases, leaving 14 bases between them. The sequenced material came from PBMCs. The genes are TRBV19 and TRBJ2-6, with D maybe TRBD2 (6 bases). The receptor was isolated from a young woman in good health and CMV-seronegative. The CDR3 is CASSHRVGGSGANVLTF. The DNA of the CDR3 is TGTGCCAGTAGTCATCGGGTCGGGGGCTCTGGGGCCAACGTCCTGACTTTC.